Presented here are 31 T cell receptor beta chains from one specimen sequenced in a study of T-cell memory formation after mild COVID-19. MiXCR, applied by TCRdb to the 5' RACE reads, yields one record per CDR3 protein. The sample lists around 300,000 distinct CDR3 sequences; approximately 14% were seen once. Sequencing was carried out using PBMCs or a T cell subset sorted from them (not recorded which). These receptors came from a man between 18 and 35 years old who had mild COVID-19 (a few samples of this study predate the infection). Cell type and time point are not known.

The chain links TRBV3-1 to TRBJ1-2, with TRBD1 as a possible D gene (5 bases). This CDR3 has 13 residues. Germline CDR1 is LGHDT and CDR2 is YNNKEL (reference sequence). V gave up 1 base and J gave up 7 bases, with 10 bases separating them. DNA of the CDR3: TGTGCCAGCAGCCAAGCAGGGTTAACTGGCTACACCTTC. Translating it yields CASSQAGLTGYTF.

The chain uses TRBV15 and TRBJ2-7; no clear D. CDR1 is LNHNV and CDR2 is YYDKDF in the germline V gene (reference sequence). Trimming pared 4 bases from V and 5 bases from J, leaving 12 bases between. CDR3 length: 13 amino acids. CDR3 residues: CATSKSLGDEQYV. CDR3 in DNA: TGTGCCACCAGCAAGTCCCTTGGCGACGAGCAGTACGTC.

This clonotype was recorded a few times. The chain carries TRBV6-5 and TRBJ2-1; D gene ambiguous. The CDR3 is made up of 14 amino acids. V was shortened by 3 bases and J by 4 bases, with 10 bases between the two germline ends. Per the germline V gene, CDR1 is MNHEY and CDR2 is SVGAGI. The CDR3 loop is CASSYSQGYNEQFF. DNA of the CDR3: TGTGCCAGCAGTTATTCCCAAGGGTACAATGAGCAGTTCTTC.

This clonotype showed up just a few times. CDR3 in amino acids: CASSPRIGGGTEAFF. CDR3 DNA sequence: TGCGCCAGCAGCCCCCGGATCGGGGGAGGGACTGAAGCTTTCTTT. The chain is built from TRBV4-1 and TRBJ1-1; maybe TRBD1 (5 bases). Trimming took 4 bases from V and 5 from J, leaving 17 bases between them. CDR1 is MGHRA and CDR2 is YSYEKL in the germline V gene. There are 15 residues in the CDR3.

CDR3 nucleotide sequence: TGTGCCAGCAGCGCAGGCGGGGGGTCCAAGACCCAGTACTTC. It codes for CASSAGGGSKTQYF. The rearrangement uses TRBV3-1 and TRBJ2-5; 8 bases match TRBD2. Per germline, CDR1 LGHDT and CDR2 YNNKEL (reference sequence). V was pared by 5 bases and J by 6 bases, with 8 bases of the junction left unmatched. This CDR3 spans 14 amino acids.

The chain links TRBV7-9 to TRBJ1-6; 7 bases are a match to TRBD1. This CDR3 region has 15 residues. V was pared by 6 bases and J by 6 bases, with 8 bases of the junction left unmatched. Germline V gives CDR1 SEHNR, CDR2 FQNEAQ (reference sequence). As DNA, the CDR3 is TGTGCCAGCAGTCGTCCCGGGACAGCTAATTCACCCCTCCACTTT. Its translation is CASSRPGTANSPLHF.

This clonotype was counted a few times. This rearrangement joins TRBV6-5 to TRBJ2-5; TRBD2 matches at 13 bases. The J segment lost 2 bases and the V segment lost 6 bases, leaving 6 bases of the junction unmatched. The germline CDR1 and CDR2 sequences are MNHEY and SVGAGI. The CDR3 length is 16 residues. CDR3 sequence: CASSPGLAGVQETQYF. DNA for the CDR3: TGTGCCAGCAGCCCCGGACTAGCGGGGGTACAAGAGACCCAGTACTTC.

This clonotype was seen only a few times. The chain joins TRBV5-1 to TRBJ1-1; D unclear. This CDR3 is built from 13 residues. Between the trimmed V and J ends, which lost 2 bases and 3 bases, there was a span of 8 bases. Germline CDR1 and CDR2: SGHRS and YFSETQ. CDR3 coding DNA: TGCGCCAGCAGCTTTGCGGGATACACTGAAGCTTTCTTT. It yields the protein CASSFAGYTEAFF.

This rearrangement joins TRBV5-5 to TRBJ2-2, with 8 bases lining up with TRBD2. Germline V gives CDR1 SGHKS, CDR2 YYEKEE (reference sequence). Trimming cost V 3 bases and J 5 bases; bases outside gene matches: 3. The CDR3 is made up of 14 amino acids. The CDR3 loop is CASSYSGVTGELFF. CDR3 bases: TGTGCCAGCAGCTATAGCGGGGTAACCGGGGAGCTGTTTTTT.

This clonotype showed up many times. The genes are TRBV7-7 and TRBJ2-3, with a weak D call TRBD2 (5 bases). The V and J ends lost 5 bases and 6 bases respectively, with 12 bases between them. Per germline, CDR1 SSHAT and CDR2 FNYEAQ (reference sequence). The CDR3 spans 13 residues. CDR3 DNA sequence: TGTGCCAGCAGCGGAGGTGGTGGCGATACGCAGTATTTT. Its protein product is CASSGGGGDTQYF.

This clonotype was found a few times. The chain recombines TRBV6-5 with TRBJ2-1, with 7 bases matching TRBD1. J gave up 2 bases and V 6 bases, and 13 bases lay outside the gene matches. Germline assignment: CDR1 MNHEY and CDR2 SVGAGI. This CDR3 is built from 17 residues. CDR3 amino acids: CASSPKQGTVAYNEQFF. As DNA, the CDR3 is TGTGCCAGCAGCCCGAAACAGGGGACAGTCGCCTACAATGAGCAGTTCTTC.

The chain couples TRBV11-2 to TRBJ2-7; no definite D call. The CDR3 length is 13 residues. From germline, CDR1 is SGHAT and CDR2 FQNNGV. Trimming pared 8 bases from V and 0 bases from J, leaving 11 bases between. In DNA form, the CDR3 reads TGTGCCAGCGCCTGGAGAAGCTCCTACGAGCAGTACTTC. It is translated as CASAWRSSYEQYF.

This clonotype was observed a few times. Here the CDR3 reads CASSLWSGGATGELFF. The DNA for the CDR3 is TGTGCCAGCAGCTTATGGAGCGGGGGGGCAACCGGGGAGCTGTTTTTT. The V gene is TRBV7-3, the J gene TRBJ2-2; 10 positions agree with TRBD2. The CDR3 runs 16 residues. CDR1 and CDR2 from the germline V gene are SGHTA and FQGTGA. J lost 5 bases, V lost 2 bases, and 5 bases had no gene match.

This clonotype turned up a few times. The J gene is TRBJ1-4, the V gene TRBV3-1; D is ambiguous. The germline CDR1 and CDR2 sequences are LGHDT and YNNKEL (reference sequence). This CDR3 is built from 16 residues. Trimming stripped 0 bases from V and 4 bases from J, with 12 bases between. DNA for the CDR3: TGTGCCAGCAGCCAAGACAACGAGCAGTTTAATGAAAAACTGTTTTTT. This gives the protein CASSQDNEQFNEKLFF. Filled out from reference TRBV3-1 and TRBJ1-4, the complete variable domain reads DTAVSQTPKYLVTQMGNDKSIKCEQNLGHDTMYWYKQDSKKFLKIMFSYNNKELIINETVPNRFSPKSPDKAHLNLHINSLELGDSAVYFCASSQDNEQFNEKLFFGSGTQLSVL.

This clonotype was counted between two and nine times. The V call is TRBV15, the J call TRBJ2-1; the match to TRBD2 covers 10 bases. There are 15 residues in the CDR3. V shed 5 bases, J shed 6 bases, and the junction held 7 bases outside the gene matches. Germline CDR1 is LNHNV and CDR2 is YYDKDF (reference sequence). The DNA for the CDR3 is TGTGCCACCAGCCCATCACAGCGGGGGGGCAATGAGCAGTTCTTC. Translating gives CATSPSQRGGNEQFF.

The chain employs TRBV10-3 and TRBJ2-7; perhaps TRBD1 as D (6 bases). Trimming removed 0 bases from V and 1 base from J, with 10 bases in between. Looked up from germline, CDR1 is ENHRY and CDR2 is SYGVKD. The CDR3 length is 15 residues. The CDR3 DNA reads TGTGCCATCAGTGAGTCAGGGGGAGAGTCCTACGAGCAGTACTTC. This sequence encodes CAISESGGESYEQYF.

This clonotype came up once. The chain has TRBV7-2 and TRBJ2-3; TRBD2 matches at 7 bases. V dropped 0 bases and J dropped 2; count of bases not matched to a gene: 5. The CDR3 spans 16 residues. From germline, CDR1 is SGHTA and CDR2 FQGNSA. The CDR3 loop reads CASSLARGDVTDTQYF. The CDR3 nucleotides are TGTGCCAGCAGCTTAGCACGGGGGGATGTCACAGATACGCAGTATTTT.

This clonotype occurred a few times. Here the CDR3 DNA reads TGCAGTGCTAGAGGTCTATCCGGATCCTCCTACGAGCAGTACTTC. Translated: CSARGLSGSSYEQYF. The chain employs TRBV20-1 and TRBJ2-7; D unresolved. The germline CDR1 and CDR2 sequences are DFQATT and SNEGSKA (reference sequence). The CDR3 is made up of 15 amino acids. V was clipped by 1 base and J by 0 bases, with 13 bases between them.

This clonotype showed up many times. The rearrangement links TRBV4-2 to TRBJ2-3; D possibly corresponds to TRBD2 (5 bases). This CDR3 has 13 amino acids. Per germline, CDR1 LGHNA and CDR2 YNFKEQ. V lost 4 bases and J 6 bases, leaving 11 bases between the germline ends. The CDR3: CASSRETGDTQYF. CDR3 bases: TGTGCCAGCAGCCGGGAAACGGGGGATACGCAGTATTTT.

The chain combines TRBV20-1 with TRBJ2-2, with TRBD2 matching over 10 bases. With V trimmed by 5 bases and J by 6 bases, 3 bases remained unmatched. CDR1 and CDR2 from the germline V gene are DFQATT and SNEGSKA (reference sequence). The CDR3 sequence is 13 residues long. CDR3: CSALAGAPGELFF. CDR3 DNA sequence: TGCAGTGCTCTAGCGGGGGCCCCCGGGGAGCTGTTTTTT.

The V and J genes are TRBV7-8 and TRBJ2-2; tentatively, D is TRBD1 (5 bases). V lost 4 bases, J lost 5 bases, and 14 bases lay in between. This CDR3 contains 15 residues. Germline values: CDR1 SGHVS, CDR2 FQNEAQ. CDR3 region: CASSSLRQTTGELFF. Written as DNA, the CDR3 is TGTGCCAGCAGCTCGCTACGACAGACAACCGGGGAGCTGTTTTTT.

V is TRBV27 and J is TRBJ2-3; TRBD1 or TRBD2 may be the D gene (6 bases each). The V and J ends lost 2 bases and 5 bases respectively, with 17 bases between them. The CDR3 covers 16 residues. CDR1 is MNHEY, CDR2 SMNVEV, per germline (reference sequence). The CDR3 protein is CASSLGGGRFVDTQYF. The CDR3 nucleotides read TGTGCCAGCAGTTTAGGTGGGGGGCGATTCGTAGATACGCAGTATTTT.

The CDR3 loop reads CSASRPLMQPQHF. In DNA form, the CDR3 reads TGCAGTGCTAGTAGGCCACTAATGCAGCCCCAGCATTTT. The rearrangement joins TRBV20-1 to TRBJ1-5, with no clear D. Trimming took 3 bases from V and 7 from J, leaving 13 bases between them. Germline V gene data show CDR1 as DFQATT and CDR2 as SNEGSKA (reference sequence). The CDR3 totals 13 residues.

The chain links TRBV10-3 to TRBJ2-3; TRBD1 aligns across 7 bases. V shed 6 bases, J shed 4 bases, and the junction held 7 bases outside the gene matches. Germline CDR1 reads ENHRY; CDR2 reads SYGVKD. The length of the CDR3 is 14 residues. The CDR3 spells CAIRAEGAADTQYF. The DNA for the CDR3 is TGTGCCATCAGGGCCGAGGGGGCCGCAGATACGCAGTATTTT.

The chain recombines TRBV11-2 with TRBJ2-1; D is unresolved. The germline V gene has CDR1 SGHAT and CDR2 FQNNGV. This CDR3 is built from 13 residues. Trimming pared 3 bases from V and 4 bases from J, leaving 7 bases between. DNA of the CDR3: TGTGCCAGCAGCTTTGGCTATTACAATGAGCAGTTCTTC. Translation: CASSFGYYNEQFF.

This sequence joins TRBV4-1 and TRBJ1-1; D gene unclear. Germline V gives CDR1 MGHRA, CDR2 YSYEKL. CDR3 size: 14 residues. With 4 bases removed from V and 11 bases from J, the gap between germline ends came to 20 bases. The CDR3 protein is CASSRGASGEEAFF. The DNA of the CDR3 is TGCGCCAGCAGCCGAGGCGCGAGTGGGGAGGAGGCTTTCTTT.

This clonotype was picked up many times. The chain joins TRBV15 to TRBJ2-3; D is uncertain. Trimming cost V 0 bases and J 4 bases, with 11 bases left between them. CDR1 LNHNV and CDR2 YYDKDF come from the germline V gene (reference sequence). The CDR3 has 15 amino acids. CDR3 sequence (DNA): TGTGCCACCAGCAGAGATCGCAGAAGGTCAGATACGCAGTATTTT. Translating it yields CATSRDRRRSDTQYF.

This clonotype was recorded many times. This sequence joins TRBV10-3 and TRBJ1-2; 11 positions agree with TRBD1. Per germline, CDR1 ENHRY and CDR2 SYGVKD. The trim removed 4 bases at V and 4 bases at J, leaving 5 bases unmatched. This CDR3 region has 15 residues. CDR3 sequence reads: CAISGTGGLSYGYTF. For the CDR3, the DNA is TGTGCCATCAGTGGGACAGGGGGCCTCAGCTATGGCTACACCTTC.

CDR3 sequence (DNA): TGTGCCAGAAGTATCCCTTCCGGCAGGGGATCACACTCACCCCTCCACTTT. Its translation: CARSIPSGRGSHSPLHF. V and J are TRBV7-2 and TRBJ1-6; D might be TRBD1 (6 bases). The CDR3 sequence is 17 residues long. Germline-derived CDR1 and CDR2 are SGHTA and FQGNSA. V lost 9 bases, J lost 10 bases, and 28 bases lay in between.

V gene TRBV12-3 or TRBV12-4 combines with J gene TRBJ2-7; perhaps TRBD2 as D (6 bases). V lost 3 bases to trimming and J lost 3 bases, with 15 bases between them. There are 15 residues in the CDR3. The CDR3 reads CASSLLGDFGYEQYF. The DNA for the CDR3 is TGTGCCAGCAGTTTGTTGGGGGACTTCGGCTACGAGCAGTACTTC.

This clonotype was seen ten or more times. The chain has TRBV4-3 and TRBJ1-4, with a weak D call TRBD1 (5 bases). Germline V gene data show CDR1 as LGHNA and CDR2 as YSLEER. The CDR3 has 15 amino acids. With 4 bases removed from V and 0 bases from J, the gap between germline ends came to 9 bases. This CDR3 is CASSPLRATNEKLFF. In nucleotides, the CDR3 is TGCGCCAGCAGCCCCCTCAGGGCAACTAATGAAAAACTGTTTTTT.